This T cell receptor beta chain was documented in a study of CXCR3-negative and CXCR3-positive naive CD8 T cells. Cells classed as naive CD8+ T cells were CD45RO-CCR7+CD27+CD95-. General study points: For naive cells, CXCR3-negative and CXCR3-positive subsets had similar TRBV-TRBJ usage; for memory cells, usage differed. Expression of CXCR3 was partially reduced after cryopreservation, and fresh PBMCs were used in most assays. Researchers report that CXCR3-positive naive cells carry more hydrophobic TRB CDR3s than CXCR3-negative naive cells.

A note on this clonotype: The antigen remains undetermined.

Germline V gene data show CDR1 as SGHNT and CDR2 as YYREEE (reference sequence). This CDR3 has 14 amino acids. UMI-labeled TRB cDNA libraries were prepared by 5' RACE. TCRdb re-called the 5' RACE reads and shows each CDR3 protein once, DNA omitted. Recorded for this sample: roughly 110,000 distinct CDR3 sequences. The sequenced sample was naive CXCR3+ CD8+ T cells from blood. Subset here: CD45RO-CCR7+CD27+CD95- naive CD8+ T cells expressing CXCR3 (TNR3+). The clonotype originates from a human donor in good health. Some clones in this sample may be carry-over from other donors' samples. The rearrangement joins TRBV5-4 to TRBJ2-5; the TCRdb D gene call, TRBD2, has no DNA to confirm it. The CDR3: CASSGLGEGETQYF. The full variable domain, rest sourced from reference TRBV5-4 and TRBJ2-5, is ETGVTQSPTHLIKTRGQQVTLRCSSQSGHNTVSWYQQALGQGPQFIFQYYREEENGRGNFPPRFSGLQFPNYSSELNVNALELDDSALYLCASSGLGEGETQYFGPGTRLLVL.